A single sample gave rise to the 5 T cell receptor beta chains below, sequenced in a study of cytomegalovirus exposure and HLA in healthy donors. Vbeta (60) and Jbeta (13) primers were used in the PCR. The repertoire was sequenced with immunoSEQ multiplex PCR; TCRdb's copy has only in-frame clones and lacks some. The table has under 200,000 clones, about three quarters seen once. Sequenced input: PBMCs. All receptors come from a woman in her thirties or forties in good health and CMV-seronegative.

This clone was observed a handful of times. The chain uses TRBV6-1 and TRBJ2-4, with 10 bases that match TRBD1. V lost 6 bases and J lost 4; bases outside the gene matches: 6. CDR1 and CDR2 (germline): MNHNS, SASEGT. This CDR3 has 15 residues. The CDR3 reads CASSRQGAEKNIQYF. The CDR3, as DNA: TGTGCCAGCAGCAGACAGGGGGCTGAGAAAAACATTCAGTACTTC.

This clone occurred a few times. This chain joins TRBV19 and TRBJ1-4; 12 bases align to TRBD1. J was trimmed by 10 bases and V by 2 bases; bases with no gene match: 5. CDR3 size: 15 residues. CDR1 and CDR2 from the germline V gene are LNHDA and SQIVND (reference sequence). The chain's CDR3 is CASSIRDRGPGKLFF. For the CDR3, the DNA is TGTGCCAGTAGTATACGGGACAGGGGGCCTGGAAAACTGTTTTTT.

The chain joins TRBV2 to TRBJ2-7, with D maybe TRBD1 (6 bases). The CDR3 extends over 14 amino acids. Germline CDR1 and CDR2: SNHLY and FYNNEI. Trimming took off 6 bases at V and 0 bases at J, with 12 bases between the two ends. The CDR3 reads CASRGDTYSYEQYF. CDR3 coding DNA: TGTGCCAGCAGGGGGGACACCTACTCCTACGAGCAGTACTTC.

The V and J genes are TRBV6-5 and TRBJ2-7, with TRBD1 as a possible D gene (5 bases). The CDR3 has 13 residues. Germline lookup yields CDR1 MNHEY and CDR2 SVGAGI. With 2 bases removed from V and 2 bases from J, the gap between germline ends came to 7 bases. In DNA, the CDR3 is TGTGCCAGCAGTTACACAGGCCCCTACGAGCAGTACTTC. This encodes CASSYTGPYEQYF.

The chain carries TRBV5-1 and TRBJ1-4, with 9 bases that match TRBD1. The trim removed 3 bases at V and 0 bases at J, leaving 3 bases unmatched. CDR1 and CDR2 (germline): SGHRS, YFSETQ. The CDR3 length is 16 residues. The DNA for the CDR3 is TGCGCCAGCAGCTCACAGGGGGCCTCAACTAATGAAAAACTGTTTTTT. It encodes CASSSQGASTNEKLFF.